This T cell receptor beta chain was sequenced in a study of cytomegalovirus exposure and HLA in healthy donors. Study at large: The Caucasian-associated ancestry cluster held around four fifths of 398 genotyped donors.

V was clipped by 4 bases and J by 0 bases, with 9 bases between them. The CDR3 spans 14 residues. Germline loops: CDR1 GTSNPN, CDR2 SVGIG (reference sequence). 13 Jbeta primers and 60 Vbeta primers were used for the PCR. TCRdb keeps only in-frame clones here, not all; method: immunoSEQ multiplex PCR. The sample gives approximately 190,000 clones, about three quarters of which show up once; 2.1% is in the top ten. This clonotype originated in a woman in her thirties in good health and CMV-seropositive. The rearrangement links TRBV30 to TRBJ1-4; tentatively, D is TRBD1 (5 bases). Material: PBMCs. The CDR3 is CAWTRQPTNEKLFF. For the CDR3, the DNA is TGTGCCTGGACCCGACAGCCAACTAATGAAAAACTGTTTTTT.